Sequencing of this T cell receptor beta chain was carried out in a study of blood T cells in healthy people across ages. V was pared by 4 bases and J by 6 bases, with 5 bases of the junction left unmatched. The germline CDR1 and CDR2 sequences are SQVTM and ANQGSEA. This CDR3 contains 13 residues. With a J-beta primer mix and a sample-barcoded 5' primer, a second PCR ran about 7 to 11 cycles. TCRdb re-analysed the 5' RACE reads in MiXCR, keeping a single row per CDR3 protein. The table records about 400,000 distinct CDR3 sequences, 52% of them present only once. The sample comprised blood. This clonotype originated in a man aged 60 to 69 in good health. This chain joins TRBV29-1 and TRBJ1-5; 8 positions match TRBD1. Here the CDR3 reads CSVADRGGQPQHF. DNA of the CDR3: TGCAGCGTTGCCGACAGGGGAGGTCAGCCCCAGCATTTT.